This T cell receptor beta chain was recorded in a study of vaccination and CD4 T cells after COVID-19. Points from the study as a whole: Relatively few convalescent patients were studied; early post-infection timepoints were not included. Looking at convalescent patients, 304 of their 307 vaccine-specific clones were spike mono-reactive. Post-vaccination reactive clonotypes (median approximately 38) did not differ significantly from post-infection (fewer than 24).

In this sample, this clonotype turned up a few times. Its antigen is not identified. Sequenced with the Oncomine TCR Beta short-read assay was DNA taken from cultured CD4+ T cells. TCRdb independently ran MiXCR on the PCR reads; one entry per CDR3 protein. Among about 20,000 distinct CDR3 sequences listed, under 70% were seen once. Indicated treatment: roughly nine-day PBMC culture with coronavirus spike peptide pools or control peptides (ViraFEST assay). Around 2 million PBMCs per well were cultured with 8.5 to 10 IU/ml IL-2 and approximately 10 ug/ml peptide pools. This CDR3 is 12 amino acids long. With 2 bases removed from V and 8 bases from J, the gap between germline ends came to 4 bases. Looked up from germline, CDR1 is MNHEY and CDR2 is SMNVEV (reference sequence).

Sequencing input: CD4+ T cells from blood, cultured in vitro. This TCR came from a human donor who had recovered from COVID-19. The rearrangement joins TRBV27 to TRBJ1-6; D unclear. The CDR3 coding sequence is TGTGCCAGCAGTTTACTGGATTCACCCCTCCACTTT. It yields the protein CASSLLDSPLHF.